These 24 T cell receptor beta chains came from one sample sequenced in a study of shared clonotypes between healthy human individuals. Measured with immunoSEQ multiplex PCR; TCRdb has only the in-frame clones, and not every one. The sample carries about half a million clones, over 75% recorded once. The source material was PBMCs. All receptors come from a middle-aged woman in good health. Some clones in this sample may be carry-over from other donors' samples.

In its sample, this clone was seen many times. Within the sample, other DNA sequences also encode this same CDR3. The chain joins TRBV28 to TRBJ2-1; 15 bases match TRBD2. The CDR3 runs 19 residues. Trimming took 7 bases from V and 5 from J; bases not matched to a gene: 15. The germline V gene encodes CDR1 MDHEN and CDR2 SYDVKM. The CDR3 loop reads CASTKQPGTSGRRDNEQFF. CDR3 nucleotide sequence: TGTGCCAGCACCAAACAGCCCGGGACTAGCGGGAGGCGGGACAATGAGCAGTTCTTC. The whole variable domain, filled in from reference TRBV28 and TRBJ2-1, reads DVKVTQSSRYLVKRTGEKVFLECVQDMDHENMFWYRQDPGLGLRLIYFSYDVKMKEKGDIPEGYSVSREKKERFSLILESASTNQTSMYLCASTKQPGTSGRRDNEQFFGPGTRLTVL.

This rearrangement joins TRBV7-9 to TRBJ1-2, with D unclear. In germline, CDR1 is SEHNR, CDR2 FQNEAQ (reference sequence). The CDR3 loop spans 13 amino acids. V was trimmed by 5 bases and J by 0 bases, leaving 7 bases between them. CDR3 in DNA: TGTGCCAGCAGCGGCGAATCTAACTATGGCTACACCTTC. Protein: CASSGESNYGYTF.

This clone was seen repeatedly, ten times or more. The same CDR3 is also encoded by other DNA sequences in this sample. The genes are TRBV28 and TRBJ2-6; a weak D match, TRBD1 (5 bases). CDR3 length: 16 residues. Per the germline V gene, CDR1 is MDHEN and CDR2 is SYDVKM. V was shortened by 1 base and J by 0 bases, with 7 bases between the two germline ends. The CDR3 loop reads CASSLLTDSGANVLTF. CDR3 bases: TGTGCCAGCAGTTTATTGACAGACTCTGGGGCCAACGTCCTGACTTTC.

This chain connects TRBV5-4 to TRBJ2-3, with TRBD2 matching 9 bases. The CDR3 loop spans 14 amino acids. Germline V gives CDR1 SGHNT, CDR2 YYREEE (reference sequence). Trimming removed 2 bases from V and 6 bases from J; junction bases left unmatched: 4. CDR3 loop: CASSLERGVDTQYF. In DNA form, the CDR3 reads TGTGCCAGCAGCTTAGAGCGGGGGGTGGATACGCAGTATTTT.

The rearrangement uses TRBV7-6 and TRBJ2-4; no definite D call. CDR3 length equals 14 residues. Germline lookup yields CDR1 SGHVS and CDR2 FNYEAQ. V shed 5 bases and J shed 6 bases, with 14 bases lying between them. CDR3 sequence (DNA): TGTGCCAGCAGCCCGGCGGCAGTGGGAAACATTCAGTACTTC. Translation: CASSPAAVGNIQYF.

For the CDR3, the DNA is TGTGCCAGCAGCTCGCCGGGACAGGGGGAATACGAGCAGTACTTC. Protein sequence: CASSSPGQGEYEQYF. V gene TRBV5-6 combines with J gene TRBJ2-7, with 11 bases fitting TRBD1. CDR3 length: 15 residues. The V gene end was trimmed by 3 bases and the J gene end by 4 bases; junction bases not matched to a gene: 6. CDR1 is SGHDT, CDR2 YYEEEE, per germline.

CDR3 DNA sequence: TGTGCCAGCTCACCACCGGGCCAGGCCAACTCCTACGAGCAGTACTTC. Residues: CASSPPGQANSYEQYF. This chain connects TRBV18 to TRBJ2-7; D not certain. The germline CDR1 and CDR2 sequences are KGHSH and LQKENI. Trimming took 0 bases from V and 0 from J, leaving 12 bases between them. The CDR3 is made up of 16 amino acids.

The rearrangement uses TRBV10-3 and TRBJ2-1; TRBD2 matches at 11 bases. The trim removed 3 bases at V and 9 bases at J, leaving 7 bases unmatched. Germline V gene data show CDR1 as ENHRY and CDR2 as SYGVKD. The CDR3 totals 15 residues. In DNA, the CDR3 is TGTGCCATCAGTGATTTAGCGGGAGGGCCACGTGAGCAGTTCTTC. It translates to CAISDLAGGPREQFF.

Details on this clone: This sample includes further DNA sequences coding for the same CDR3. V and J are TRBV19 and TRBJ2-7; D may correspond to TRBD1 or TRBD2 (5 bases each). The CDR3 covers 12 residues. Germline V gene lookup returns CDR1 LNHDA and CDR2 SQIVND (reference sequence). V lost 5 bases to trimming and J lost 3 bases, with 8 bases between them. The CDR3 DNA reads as TGTGCCAGTAGTCCGGGACGCTACGAGCAGTACTTC. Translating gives CASSPGRYEQYF.

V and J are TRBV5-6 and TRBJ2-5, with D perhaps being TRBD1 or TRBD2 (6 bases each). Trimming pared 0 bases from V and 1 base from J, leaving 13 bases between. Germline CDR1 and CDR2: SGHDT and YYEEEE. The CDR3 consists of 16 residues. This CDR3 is CASSLVQGTLQETQYF. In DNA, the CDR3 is TGTGCCAGCAGCTTGGTTCAGGGGACTCTCCAAGAGACCCAGTACTTC.

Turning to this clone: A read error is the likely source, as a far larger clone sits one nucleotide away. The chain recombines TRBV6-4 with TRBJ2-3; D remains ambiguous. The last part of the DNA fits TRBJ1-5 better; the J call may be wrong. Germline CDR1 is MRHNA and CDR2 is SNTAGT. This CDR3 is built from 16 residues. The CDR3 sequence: CASSDSVATSTDTQHF. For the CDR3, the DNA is TGTGCCAGCAGTGACTCAGTGGCAACTAGCACAGATACGCAGCATTTT.

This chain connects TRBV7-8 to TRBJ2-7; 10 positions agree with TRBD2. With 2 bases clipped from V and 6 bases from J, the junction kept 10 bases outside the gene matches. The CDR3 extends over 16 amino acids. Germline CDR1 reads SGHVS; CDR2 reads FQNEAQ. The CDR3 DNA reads TGTGCCAGCAGCTTAATATCGCTAGCGGGAGTATTCGAGCAGTACTTC. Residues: CASSLISLAGVFEQYF.

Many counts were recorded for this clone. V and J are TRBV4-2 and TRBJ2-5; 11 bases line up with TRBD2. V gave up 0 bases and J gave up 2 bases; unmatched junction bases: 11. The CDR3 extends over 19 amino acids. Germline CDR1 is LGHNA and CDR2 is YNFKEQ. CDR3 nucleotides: TGTGCCAGCAGCCAAGATCGAGGGCTAGCGGGAGGTCGGCAAGAGACCCAGTACTTC. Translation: CASSQDRGLAGGRQETQYF.

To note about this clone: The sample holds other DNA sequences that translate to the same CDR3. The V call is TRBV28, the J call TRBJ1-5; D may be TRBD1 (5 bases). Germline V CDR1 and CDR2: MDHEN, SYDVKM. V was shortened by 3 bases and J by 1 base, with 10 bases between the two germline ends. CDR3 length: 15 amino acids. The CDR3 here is CASSFRGGSNQPQHF. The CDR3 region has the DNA TGTGCCAGCAGTTTTCGGGGGGGAAGCAATCAGCCCCAGCATTTT. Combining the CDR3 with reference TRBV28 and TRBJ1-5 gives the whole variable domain DVKVTQSSRYLVKRTGEKVFLECVQDMDHENMFWYRQDPGLGLRLIYFSYDVKMKEKGDIPEGYSVSREKKERFSLILESASTNQTSMYLCASSFRGGSNQPQHFGDGTRLSIL.

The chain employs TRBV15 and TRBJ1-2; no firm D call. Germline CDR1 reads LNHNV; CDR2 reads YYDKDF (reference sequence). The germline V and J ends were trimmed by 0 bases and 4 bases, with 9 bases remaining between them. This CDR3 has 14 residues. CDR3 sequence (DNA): TGTGCCACCAGCAGAGATCTACAGTTCTATGGCTACACCTTC. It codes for CATSRDLQFYGYTF.

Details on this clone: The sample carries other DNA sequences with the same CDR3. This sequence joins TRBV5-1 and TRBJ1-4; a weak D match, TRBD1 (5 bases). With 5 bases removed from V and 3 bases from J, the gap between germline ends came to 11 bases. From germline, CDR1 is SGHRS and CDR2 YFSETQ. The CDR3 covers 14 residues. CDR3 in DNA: TGCGCCAGCAGTCCCGGGACGGCTAATGAAAAACTGTTTTTT. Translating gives CASSPGTANEKLFF. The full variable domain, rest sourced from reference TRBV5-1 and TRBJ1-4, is KAGVTQTPRYLIKTRGQQVTLSCSPISGHRSVSWYQQTPGQGLQFLFEYFSETQRNKGNFPGRFSGRQFSNSRSEMNVSTLELGDSALYLCASSPGTANEKLFFGSGTQLSVL.

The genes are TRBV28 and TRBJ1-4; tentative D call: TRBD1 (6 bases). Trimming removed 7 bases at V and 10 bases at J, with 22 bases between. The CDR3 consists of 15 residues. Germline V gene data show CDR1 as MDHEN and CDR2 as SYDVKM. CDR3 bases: TGTGCCAGCAACGGGGTCTCCAGGGGTCGTGTAAAACTGTTTTTT. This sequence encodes CASNGVSRGRVKLFF.

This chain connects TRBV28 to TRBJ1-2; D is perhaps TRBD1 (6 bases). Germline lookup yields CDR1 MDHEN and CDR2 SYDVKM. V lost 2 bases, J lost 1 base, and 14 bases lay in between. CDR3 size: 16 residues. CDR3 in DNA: TGTGCCAGCAGTTTAATACAGGGCTCGGGTAACTATGGCTACACCTTC. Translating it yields CASSLIQGSGNYGYTF.

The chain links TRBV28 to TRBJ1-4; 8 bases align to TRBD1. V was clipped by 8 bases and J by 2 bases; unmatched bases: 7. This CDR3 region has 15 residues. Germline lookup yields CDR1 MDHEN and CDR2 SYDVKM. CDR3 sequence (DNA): TGTGCCAGCGGTCGACAGGGGCTCACTAATGAAAAACTGTTTTTT. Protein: CASGRQGLTNEKLFF.

The DNA for the CDR3 is TGCGCCAGCAGCTTGGGCAGGCGCGGGAATGAAAAACTGTTTTTT. Its translation: CASSLGRRGNEKLFF. The chain links TRBV5-1 to TRBJ1-4; D uncertain. Germline V gene data show CDR1 as SGHRS and CDR2 as YFSETQ. The length of the CDR3 is 15 residues. V lost 0 bases, J lost 5 bases, and 11 bases lay in between.

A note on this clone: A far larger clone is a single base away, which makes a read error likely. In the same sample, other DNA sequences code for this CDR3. CDR3 sequence (DNA): TGTGCCGGCTCACCACCGGGGGGACAGAACACTGAAGCTTTCTTT. Translated, it gives CAGSPPGGQNTEAFF. The rearrangement links TRBV18 to TRBJ1-1; the D gene is possibly TRBD1 (6 bases). The CDR3 totals 15 residues. Germline V lookup: CDR1 KGHSH, CDR2 LQKENI.

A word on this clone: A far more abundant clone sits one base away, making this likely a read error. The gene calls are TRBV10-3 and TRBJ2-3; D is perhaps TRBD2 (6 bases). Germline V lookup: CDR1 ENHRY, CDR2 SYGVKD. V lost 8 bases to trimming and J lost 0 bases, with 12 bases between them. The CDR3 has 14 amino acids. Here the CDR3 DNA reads TGTGCCATCTTGAACGGGAGAAGCACAGATACGCAGTATTTT. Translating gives CAILNGRSTDTQYF.

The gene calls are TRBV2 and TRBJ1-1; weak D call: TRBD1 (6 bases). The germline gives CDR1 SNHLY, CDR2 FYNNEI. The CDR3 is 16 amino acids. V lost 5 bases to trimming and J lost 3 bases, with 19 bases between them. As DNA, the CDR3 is TGTGCCAGCAGTTTTGGGGGGGGCATTGAGGACACTGAAGCTTTCTTT. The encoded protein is CASSFGGGIEDTEAFF.

The CDR3 nucleotides read TGCGCCAGCAGCCCTGCCGGGACAGCCTACGAGCAGTACTTC. It encodes CASSPAGTAYEQYF. V and J are TRBV5-1 and TRBJ2-7; 7 bases align to TRBD1. Germline V gene lookup returns CDR1 SGHRS and CDR2 YFSETQ. The CDR3 loop spans 14 amino acids. J gave up 2 bases and V 4 bases, and 6 bases lay outside the gene matches.